Reported below is one T cell receptor (beta chain). Its matching antigen is unknown. Noted treatment: 15 Gy SBRT to primary tumor, nephrectomy 4 weeks later. This record comes from a study of radiation and T cells in renal cell carcinoma. Overall study findings and caveats: Intratumoral heterogeneity was not captured in these approximately 1 g regions.

Sequencing was performed with immunoSEQ multiplex PCR; in TCRdb, only in-frame clones are kept and a portion is missing. The sample records about 16,000 clones, 50% being singletons. The input for sequencing was tumor tissue, taken from a patient whose treatment included radiotherapy and nephrectomy. This TCR derives from a woman aged 60-75 years with renal cell carcinoma.

The CDR3 DNA reads TGTGCCAGCAGCGTAGTTGCGGGAGGGGGGAATGAGCAGTTCTTC. This translates into CASSVVAGGGNEQFF. The V call is TRBV9, the J call TRBJ2-1; 9 bases fit TRBD2. The V and J ends lost 0 bases and 7 bases, in that order; junction bases with no gene match: 5. The CDR3 is 15 residues long. From germline, CDR1 is SGDLS and CDR2 YYNGEE.